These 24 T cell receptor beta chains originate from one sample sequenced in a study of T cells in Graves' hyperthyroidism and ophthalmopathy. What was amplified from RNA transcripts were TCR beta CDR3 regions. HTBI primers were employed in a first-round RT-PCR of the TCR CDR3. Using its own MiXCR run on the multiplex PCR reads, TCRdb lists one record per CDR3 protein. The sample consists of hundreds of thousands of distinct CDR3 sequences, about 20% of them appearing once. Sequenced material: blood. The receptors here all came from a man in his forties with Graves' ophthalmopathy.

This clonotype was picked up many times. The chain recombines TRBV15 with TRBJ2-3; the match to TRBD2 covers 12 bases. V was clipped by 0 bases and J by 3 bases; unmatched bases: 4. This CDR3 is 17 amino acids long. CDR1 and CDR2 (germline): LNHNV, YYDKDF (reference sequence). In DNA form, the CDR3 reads TGTGCCACCAGCAGAGATGGACTAGCGGGGCTTACAGATACGCAGTATTTT. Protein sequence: CATSRDGLAGLTDTQYF.

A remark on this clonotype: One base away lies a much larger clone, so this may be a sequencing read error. CDR3 in DNA: TGTGTCAGCAGTAAACCTACGTCTTACAATGAGCAGTTCTTC. It is translated as CVSSKPTSYNEQFF. V usage is TRBV7-2 and J usage is TRBJ2-1; D call uncertain. Germline assignment: CDR1 SGHTA and CDR2 FQGNSA. The CDR3 has 14 residues.

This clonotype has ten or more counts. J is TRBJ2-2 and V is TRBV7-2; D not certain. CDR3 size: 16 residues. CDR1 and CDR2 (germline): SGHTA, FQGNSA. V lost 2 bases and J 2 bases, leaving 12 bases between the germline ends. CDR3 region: CASSLFPLVNTGELFF. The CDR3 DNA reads TGTGCCAGCAGCTTATTTCCTCTAGTTAACACCGGGGAGCTGTTTTTT. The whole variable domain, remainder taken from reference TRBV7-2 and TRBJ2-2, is GAGVSQSPSNKVTEKGKDVELRCDPISGHTALYWYRQSLGQGLEFLIYFQGNSAPDKSGLPSDRFSAERTGGSVSTLTIQRTQQEDSAVYLCASSLFPLVNTGELFFGEGSRLTVL.

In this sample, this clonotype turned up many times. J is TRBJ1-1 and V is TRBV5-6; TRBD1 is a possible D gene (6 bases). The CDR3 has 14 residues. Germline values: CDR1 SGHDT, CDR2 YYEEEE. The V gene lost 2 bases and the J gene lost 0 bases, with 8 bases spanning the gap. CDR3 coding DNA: TGTGCCAGCAGCTTCGGACAGATGAACACTGAAGCTTTCTTT. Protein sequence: CASSFGQMNTEAFF.

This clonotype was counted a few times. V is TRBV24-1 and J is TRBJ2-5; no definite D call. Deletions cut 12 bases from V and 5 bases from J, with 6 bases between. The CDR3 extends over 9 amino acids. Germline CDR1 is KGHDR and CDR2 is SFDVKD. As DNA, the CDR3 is TGTGCCCCACGTGAGACCCAGTACTTC. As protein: CAPRETQYF.

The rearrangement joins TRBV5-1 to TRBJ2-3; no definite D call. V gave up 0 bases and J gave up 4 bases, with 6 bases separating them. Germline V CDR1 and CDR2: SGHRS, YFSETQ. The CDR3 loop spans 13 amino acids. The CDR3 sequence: CASSLAMSDTQYF. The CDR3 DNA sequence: TGCGCCAGCAGCTTGGCCATGTCAGATACGCAGTATTTT.

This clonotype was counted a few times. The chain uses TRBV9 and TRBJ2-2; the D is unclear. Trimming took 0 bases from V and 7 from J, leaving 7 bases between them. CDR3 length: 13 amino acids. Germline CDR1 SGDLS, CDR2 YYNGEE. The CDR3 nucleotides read TGTGCCAGCAGCGTAGTGGGCGGCGGGGAGCTGTTTTTT. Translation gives CASSVVGGGELFF.

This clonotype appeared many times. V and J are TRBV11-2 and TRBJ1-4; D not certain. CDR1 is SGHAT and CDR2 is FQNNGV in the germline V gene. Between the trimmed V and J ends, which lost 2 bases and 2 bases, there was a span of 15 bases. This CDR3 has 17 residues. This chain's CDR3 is CASSLYRPGRTNEKLFF. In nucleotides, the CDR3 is TGTGCCAGCAGCTTATACAGACCCGGACGGACTAATGAAAAACTGTTTTTT.

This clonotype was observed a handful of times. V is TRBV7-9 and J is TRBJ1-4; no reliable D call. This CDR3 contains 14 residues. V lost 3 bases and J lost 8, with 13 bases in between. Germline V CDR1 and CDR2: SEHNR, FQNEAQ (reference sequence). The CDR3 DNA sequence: TGTGCCAGCAGCTTTTCTTCCAGGATCGAAAAACTGTTTTTT. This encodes CASSFSSRIEKLFF.

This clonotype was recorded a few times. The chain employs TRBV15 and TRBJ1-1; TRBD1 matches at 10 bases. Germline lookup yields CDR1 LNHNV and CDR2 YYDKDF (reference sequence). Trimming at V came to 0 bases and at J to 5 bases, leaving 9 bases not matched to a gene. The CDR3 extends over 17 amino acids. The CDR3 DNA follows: TGTGCCACCAGCAGAGATCGGGGGACAGGGGATAGGACTGAAGCTTTCTTT. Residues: CATSRDRGTGDRTEAFF. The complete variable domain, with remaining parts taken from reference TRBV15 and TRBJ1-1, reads DAMVIQNPRYQVTQFGKPVTLSCSQTLNHNVMYWYQQKSSQAPKLLFHYYDKDFNNEADTPDNFQSRRPNTSFCFLDIRSPGLGDTAMYLCATSRDRGTGDRTEAFFGQGTRLTVV.

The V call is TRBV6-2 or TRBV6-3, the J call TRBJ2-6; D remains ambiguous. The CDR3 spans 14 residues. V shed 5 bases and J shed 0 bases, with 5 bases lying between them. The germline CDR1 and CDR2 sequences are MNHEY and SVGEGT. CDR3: CASSTHSGANVLTF. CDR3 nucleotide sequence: TGTGCCAGCAGTACTCACTCTGGGGCCAACGTCCTGACTTTC.

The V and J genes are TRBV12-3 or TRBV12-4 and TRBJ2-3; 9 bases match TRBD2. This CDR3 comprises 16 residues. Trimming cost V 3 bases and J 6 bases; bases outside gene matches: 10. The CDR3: CASSFRAGGPGDTQYF. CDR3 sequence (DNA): TGTGCCAGCAGTTTTCGGGCGGGAGGGCCGGGTGATACGCAGTATTTT.

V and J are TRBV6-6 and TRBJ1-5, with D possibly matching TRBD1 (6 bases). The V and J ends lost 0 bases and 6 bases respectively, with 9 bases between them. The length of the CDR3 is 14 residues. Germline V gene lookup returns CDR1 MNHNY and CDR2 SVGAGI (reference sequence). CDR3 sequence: CASSYSGHTQPQHF. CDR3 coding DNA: TGTGCCAGCAGTTACTCGGGACACACTCAGCCCCAGCATTTT.

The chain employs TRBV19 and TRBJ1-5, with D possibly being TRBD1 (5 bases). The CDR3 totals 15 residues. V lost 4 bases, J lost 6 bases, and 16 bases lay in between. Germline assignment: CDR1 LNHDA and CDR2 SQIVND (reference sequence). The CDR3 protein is CASSTRTRGSQPQHF. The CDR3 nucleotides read TGTGCCAGTAGTACCCGTACACGGGGGAGTCAGCCCCAGCATTTT.

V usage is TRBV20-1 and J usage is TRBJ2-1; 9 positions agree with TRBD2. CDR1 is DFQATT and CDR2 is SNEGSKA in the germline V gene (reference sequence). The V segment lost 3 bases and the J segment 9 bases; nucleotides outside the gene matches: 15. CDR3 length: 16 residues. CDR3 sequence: CSASSQEGLAFREQFF. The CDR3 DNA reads TGCAGTGCTAGTTCCCAAGAAGGACTAGCGTTCCGTGAGCAGTTCTTC.

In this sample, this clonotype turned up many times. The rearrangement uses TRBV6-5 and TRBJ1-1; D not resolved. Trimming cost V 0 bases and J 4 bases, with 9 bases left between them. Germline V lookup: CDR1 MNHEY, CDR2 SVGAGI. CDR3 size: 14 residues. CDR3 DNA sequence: TGTGCCAGCAGTTACTCATCTGCGGGCACTGAAGCTTTCTTT. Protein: CASSYSSAGTEAFF.

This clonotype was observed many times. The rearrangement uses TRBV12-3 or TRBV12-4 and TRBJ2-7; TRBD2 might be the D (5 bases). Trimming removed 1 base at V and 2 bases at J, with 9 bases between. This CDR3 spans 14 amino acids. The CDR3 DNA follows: TGTGCCAGCAGTTTAGGGCCCGGGACCTACGAGCAGTACTTC. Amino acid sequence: CASSLGPGTYEQYF.

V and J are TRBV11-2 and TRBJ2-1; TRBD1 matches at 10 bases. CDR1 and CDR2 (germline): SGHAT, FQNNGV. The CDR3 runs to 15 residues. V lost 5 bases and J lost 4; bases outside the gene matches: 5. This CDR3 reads CASSREGQGYNEQFF. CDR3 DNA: TGTGCCAGCAGCCGGGAGGGACAGGGGTACAATGAGCAGTTCTTC.

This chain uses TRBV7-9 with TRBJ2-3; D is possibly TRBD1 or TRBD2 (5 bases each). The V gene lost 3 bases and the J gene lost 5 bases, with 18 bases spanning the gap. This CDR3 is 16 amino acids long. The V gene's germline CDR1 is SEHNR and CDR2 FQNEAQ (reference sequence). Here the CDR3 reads CASSFSVRDAQDTQYF. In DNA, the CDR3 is TGTGCCAGCAGCTTTTCGGTTCGGGACGCCCAAGATACGCAGTATTTT.

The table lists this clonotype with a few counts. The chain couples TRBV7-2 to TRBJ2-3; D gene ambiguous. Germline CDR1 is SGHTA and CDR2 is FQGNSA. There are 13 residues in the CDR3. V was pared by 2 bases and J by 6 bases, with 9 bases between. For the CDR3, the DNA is TGTGCCAGCAGCTTATCGAGTATCGATACGCAGTATTTT. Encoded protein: CASSLSSIDTQYF.

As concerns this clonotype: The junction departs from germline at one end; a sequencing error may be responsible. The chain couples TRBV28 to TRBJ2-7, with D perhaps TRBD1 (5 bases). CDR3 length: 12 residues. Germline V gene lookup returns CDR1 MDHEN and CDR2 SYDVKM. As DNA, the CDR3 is TGTGCCAGCCGACAGAATACCTACAAGCAGTACTTC. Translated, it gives CASRQNTYKQYF. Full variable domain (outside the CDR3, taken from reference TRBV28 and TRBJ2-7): DVKVTQSSRYLVKRTGEKVFLECVQDMDHENMFWYRQDPGLGLRLIYFSYDVKMKEKGDIPEGYSVSREKKERFSLILESASTNQTSMYLCASRQNTYKQYFGPGTRLTVT.

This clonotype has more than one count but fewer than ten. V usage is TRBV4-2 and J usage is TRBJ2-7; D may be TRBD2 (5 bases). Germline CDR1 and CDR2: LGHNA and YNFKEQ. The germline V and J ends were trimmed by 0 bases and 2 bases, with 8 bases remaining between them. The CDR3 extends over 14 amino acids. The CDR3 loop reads CASSQEAETYEQYF. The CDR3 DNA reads TGTGCCAGCAGCCAAGAAGCGGAGACCTACGAGCAGTACTTC.

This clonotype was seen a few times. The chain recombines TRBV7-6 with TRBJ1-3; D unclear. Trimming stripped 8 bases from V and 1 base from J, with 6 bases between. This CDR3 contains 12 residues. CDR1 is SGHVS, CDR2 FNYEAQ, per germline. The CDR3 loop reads CASGPSGNTIYF. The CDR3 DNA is TGTGCCAGCGGACCTTCTGGAAACACCATATATTTT.

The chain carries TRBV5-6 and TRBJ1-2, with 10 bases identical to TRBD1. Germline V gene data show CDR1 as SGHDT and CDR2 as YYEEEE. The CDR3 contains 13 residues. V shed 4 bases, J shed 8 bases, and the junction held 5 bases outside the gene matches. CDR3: CASSLDRGEGYTF. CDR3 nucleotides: TGTGCCAGCAGCCTGGACAGGGGGGAAGGCTACACCTTC.